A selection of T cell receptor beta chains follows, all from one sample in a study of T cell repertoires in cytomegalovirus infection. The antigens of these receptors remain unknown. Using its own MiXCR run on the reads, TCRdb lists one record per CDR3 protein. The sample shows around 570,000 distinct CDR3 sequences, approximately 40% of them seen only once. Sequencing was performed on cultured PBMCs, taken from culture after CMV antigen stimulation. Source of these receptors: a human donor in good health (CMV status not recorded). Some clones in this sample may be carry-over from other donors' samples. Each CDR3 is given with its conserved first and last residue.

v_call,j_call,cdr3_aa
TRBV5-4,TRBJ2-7,CASSPKGDGAYEQYF
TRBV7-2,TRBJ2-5,CASSLEGGETQYF
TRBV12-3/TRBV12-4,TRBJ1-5,CASSRQNQDQPQHF
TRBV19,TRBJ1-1,CASSTFQGVLTEAFF
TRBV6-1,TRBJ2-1,CAYLETGDPYNEQFF
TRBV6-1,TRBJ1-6,CASSETGVGSPLHF
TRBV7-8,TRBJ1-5,CASSLLAGVNQPQHF
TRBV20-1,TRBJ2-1,CSAKRTGGVGEQFF
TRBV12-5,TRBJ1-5,CASGFDGRRPQHF
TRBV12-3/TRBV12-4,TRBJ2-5,CASKGQVVGETQYF
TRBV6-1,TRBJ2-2,CASRRVPAAGELFF
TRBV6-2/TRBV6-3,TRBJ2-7,CASTGGVKVYEQYF
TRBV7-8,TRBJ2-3,CASSLVSGRSDTQYF
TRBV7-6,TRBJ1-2,CASGWTGGGYTF
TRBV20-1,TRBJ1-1,CSARGFTWGNTEAFF
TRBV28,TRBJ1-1,CATARGGLTEAFF
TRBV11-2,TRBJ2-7,CASSLIAGGGSYEQYF
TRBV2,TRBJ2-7,CASSDGQVGSYEQYF
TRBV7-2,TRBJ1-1,CASSLGPANTEAFF
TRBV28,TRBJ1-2,CASSSDSFYGYTF
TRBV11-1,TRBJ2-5,CASSLFHPEGQETQYF
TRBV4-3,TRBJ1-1,CASSQDWGHRYPTGEAFF
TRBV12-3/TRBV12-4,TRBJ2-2,CASSLRTENTGELFF
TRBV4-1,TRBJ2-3,CASSQALFTDTQYF
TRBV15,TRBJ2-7,CATSRPRDEQYF
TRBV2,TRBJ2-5,CASSELGTQYF
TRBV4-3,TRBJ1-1,CASSQDRGPDTEAFF
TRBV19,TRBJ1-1,CASSIDGPAFF
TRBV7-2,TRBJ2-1,CASSPTSGGNLLYNEQFF
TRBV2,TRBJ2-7,CASNYPNYEQYF
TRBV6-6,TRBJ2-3,CASNAGGPDTQYF
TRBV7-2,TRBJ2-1,CASSWGLYSYNEQFF